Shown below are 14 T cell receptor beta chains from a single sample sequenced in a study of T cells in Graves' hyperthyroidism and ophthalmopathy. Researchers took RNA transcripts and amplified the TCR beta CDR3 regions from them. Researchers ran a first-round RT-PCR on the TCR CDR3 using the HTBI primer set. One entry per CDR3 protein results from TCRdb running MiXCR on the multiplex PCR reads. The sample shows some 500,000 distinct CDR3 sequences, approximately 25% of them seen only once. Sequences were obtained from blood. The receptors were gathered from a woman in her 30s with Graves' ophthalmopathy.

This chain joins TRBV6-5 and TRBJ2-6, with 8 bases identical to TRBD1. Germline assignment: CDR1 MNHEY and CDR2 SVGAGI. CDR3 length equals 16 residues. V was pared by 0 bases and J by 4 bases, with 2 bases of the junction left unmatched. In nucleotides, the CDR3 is TGTGCCAGCAGTTACTCGACAGGGGTCGGGGCCAACGTCCTGACTTTC. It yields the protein CASSYSTGVGANVLTF.

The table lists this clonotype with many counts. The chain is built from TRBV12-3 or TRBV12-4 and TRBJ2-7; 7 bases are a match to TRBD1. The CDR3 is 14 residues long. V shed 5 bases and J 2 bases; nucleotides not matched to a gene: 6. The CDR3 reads CASSTGQVTYEQYF. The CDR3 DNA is TGTGCCAGCAGTACCGGACAGGTGACCTACGAGCAGTACTTC.

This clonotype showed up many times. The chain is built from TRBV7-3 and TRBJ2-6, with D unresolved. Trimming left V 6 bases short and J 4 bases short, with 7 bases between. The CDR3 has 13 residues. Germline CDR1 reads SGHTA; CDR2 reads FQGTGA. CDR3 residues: CASRPGGANVLTF. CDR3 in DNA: TGTGCCAGCAGACCCGGGGGGGCCAACGTCCTGACTTTC. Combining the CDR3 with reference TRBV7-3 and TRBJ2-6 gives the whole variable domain GAGVSQTPSNKVTEKGKYVELRCDPISGHTALYWYRQSLGQGPEFLIYFQGTGAADDSGLPNDRFFAVRPEGSVSTLKIQRTERGDSAVYLCASRPGGANVLTFGAGSRLTVL.

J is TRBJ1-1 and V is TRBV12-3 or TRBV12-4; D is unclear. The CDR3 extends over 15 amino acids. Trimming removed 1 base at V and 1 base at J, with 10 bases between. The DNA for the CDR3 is TGTGCCAGCAGTTTAGGTCCAGTTACGAACACTGAAGCTTTCTTT. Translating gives CASSLGPVTNTEAFF.

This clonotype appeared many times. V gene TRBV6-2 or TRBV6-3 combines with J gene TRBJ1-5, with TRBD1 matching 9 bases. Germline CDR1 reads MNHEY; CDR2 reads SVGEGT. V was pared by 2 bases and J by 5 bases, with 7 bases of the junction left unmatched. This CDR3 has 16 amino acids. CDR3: CASSYKTGGADQPQHF. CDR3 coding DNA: TGTGCCAGCAGTTACAAAACAGGGGGCGCCGATCAGCCCCAGCATTTT.

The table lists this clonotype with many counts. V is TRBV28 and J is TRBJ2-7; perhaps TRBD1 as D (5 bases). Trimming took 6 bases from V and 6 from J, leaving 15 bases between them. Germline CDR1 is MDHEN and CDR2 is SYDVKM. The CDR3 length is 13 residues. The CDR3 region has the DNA TGTGCCAGCAGCCCCAGGGTCTTCGCCGAGCAGTACTTC. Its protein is CASSPRVFAEQYF.

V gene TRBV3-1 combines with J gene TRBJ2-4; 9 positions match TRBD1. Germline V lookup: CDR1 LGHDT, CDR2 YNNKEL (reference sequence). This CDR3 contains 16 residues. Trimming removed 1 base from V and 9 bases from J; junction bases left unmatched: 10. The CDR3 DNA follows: TGTGCCAGCAGCCAAGGATGGGACAGGGAGGGGAGCATTCAGTACTTC. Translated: CASSQGWDREGSIQYF.

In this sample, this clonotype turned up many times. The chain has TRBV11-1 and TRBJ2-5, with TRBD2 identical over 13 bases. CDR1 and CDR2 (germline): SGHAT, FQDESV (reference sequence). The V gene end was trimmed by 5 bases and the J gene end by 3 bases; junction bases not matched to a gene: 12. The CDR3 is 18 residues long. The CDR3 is CASSPWAGLAGLEETQYF. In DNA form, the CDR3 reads TGTGCCAGCAGCCCATGGGCGGGACTAGCGGGGCTCGAAGAGACCCAGTACTTC.

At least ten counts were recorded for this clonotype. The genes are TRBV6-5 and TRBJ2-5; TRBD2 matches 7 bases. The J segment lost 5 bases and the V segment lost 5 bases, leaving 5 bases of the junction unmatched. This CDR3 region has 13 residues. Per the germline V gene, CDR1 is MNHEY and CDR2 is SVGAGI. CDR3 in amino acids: CASSTSVGETQYF. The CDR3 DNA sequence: TGTGCCAGCAGTACTAGCGTTGGCGAGACCCAGTACTTC.

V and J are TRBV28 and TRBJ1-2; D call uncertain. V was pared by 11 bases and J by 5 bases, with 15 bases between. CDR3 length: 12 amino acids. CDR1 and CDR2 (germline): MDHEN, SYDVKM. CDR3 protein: CAGGRNRYGYTF. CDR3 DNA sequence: TGTGCCGGAGGACGTAACCGATATGGCTACACCTTC.

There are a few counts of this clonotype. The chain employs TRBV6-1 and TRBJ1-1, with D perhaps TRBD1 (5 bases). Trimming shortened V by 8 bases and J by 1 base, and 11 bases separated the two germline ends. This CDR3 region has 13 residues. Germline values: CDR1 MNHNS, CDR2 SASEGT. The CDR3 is CASGGTGNTEAFF. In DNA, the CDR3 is TGTGCCAGCGGTGGGACCGGGAACACTGAAGCTTTCTTT.

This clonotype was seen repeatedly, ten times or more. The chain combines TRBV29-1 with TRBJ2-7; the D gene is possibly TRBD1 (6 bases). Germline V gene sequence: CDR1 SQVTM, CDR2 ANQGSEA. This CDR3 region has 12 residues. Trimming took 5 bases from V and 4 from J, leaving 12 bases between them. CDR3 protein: CSVFGQSYEQYF. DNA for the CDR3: TGCAGCGTTTTCGGACAGTCTTACGAGCAGTACTTC.

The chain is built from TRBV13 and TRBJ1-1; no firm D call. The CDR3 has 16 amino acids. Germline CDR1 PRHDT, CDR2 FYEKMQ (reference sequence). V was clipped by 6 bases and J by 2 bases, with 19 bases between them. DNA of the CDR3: TGTGCCAGCAGTCGGCGGGTCACAGCGAGCAACACTGAAGCTTTCTTT. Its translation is CASSRRVTASNTEAFF.

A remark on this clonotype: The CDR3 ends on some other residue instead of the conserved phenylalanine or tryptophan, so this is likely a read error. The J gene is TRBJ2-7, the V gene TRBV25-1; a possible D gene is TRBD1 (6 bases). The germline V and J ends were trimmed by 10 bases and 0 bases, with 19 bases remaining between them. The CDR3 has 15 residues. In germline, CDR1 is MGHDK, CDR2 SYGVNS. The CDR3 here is CATLRQVRNSYEQYY. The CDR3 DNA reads TGTGCCACCCTACGACAGGTCAGAAACTCCTACGAGCAGTACTAC.